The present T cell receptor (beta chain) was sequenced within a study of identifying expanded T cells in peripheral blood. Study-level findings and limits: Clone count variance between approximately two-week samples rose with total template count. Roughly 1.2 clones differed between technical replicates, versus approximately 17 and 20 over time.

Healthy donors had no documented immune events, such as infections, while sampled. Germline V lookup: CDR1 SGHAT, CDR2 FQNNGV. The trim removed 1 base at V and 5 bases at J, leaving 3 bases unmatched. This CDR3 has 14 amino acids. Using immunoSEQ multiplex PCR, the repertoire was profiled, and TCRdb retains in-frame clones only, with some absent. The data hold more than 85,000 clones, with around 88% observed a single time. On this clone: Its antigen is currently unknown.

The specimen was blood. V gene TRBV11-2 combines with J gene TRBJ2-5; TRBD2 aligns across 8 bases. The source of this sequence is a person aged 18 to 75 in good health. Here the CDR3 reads CASSLVPGGETQYF. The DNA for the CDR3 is TGTGCCAGCAGCTTAGTCCCGGGAGGGGAGACCCAGTACTTC.